The 27 T cell receptor beta chains listed next were all sequenced from one sample in a study of CD8 T cells in ankylosing spondylitis. TCRdb redid the calling of the 5' RACE reads with MiXCR, one entry per CDR3 protein. The sample records some 130,000 distinct CDR3 sequences, roughly an eighth being singletons. Sequenced: blood, either unsorted or a sorted T cell fraction (not recorded which). These receptors were obtained from a female donor with ankylosing spondylitis or in good health (not recorded which).

This clonotype was observed many times. The chain links TRBV20-1 to TRBJ2-5; 10 nucleotides match TRBD1. The germline CDR1 and CDR2 sequences are DFQATT and SNEGSKA (reference sequence). Trimming cost V 6 bases and J 4 bases; bases outside gene matches: 5. The length of the CDR3 is 13 residues. The DNA for the CDR3 is TGCAGTGCGGATAGGGACAGGGGAGAGACCCAGTACTTC. Translated: CSADRDRGETQYF.

The sample holds a few counts of this clonotype. The V gene is TRBV28, the J gene TRBJ1-2; TRBD1 matches at 9 bases. J lost 7 bases, V lost 6 bases, and 15 bases had no gene match. The V gene's germline CDR1 is MDHEN and CDR2 SYDVKM. The CDR3 has 16 residues. As DNA, the CDR3 is TGTGCCAGCAGGGATATTATGGACAGGGGTCTTCGTGGCTACACCTTC. It encodes CASRDIMDRGLRGYTF.

This clonotype showed up many times. The gene calls are TRBV3-1 and TRBJ2-7; D is uncertain. V was trimmed by 0 bases and J by 0 bases, leaving 9 bases between them. This CDR3 comprises 15 residues. The germline gives CDR1 LGHDT, CDR2 YNNKEL (reference sequence). Written as DNA, the CDR3 is TGTGCCAGCAGCCAAGATCAGGTACACTCCTACGAGCAGTACTTC. Translating it yields CASSQDQVHSYEQYF.

CDR3 nucleotide sequence: TGTGCCAGCCACAATGAGGGGGGCTTGGACAAAAACATTCAGTACTTC. Translated, it gives CASHNEGGLDKNIQYF. The chain combines TRBV25-1 with TRBJ2-4; D is possibly TRBD1 or TRBD2 (6 bases each). This CDR3 has 16 residues. Germline V lookup: CDR1 MGHDK, CDR2 SYGVNS. With 8 bases removed from V and 3 bases from J, the gap between germline ends came to 20 bases.

This clonotype was picked up a small number of times. This chain uses TRBV5-6 with TRBJ2-1, with D possibly matching TRBD2 (5 bases). The CDR3 runs 14 residues. Germline V gene data show CDR1 as SGHDT and CDR2 as YYEEEE. V shed 0 bases and J shed 6 bases, with 10 bases lying between them. The CDR3 sequence: CASSLGGKSNEQFF. CDR3 sequence (DNA): TGTGCCAGCAGCTTGGGAGGGAAAAGCAATGAGCAGTTCTTC.

Comments on this clonotype: Since a much larger clone is just one base distant, this may be a read error. Likely a read error: the CDR3 ends without its conserved phenylalanine or tryptophan. The chain links TRBV5-1 to TRBJ1-2; TRBD1 matches 10 bases. V lost 4 bases and J lost 8; bases outside the gene matches: 14. This CDR3 has 16 amino acids. Germline loops: CDR1 SGHRS, CDR2 YFSETQ. The CDR3 reads CASSNRDRGPFSGYTL. The CDR3, as DNA: TGCGCCAGCAGCAACCGGGACAGGGGACCTTTTTCCGGCTACACCCTC.

This clonotype was seen ten or more times. The V call is TRBV7-3, the J call TRBJ2-5, with D possibly being TRBD2 (5 bases). CDR1 is SGHTA, CDR2 FQGTGA, per germline. V dropped 1 base and J dropped 1 base, with 10 bases sitting between them. This CDR3 comprises 15 residues. CDR3 amino acids: CASSLRPSSQETQYF. CDR3 in DNA: TGTGCCAGCAGCTTAAGGCCTAGCTCCCAAGAGACCCAGTACTTC.

This clonotype turned up a few times. The rearrangement uses TRBV6-1 and TRBJ2-2; no firm D call. CDR1 MNHNS and CDR2 SASEGT come from the germline V gene. The V end lost 7 bases, the J end lost 2 bases, and 14 bases lay between the germline ends. The CDR3 contains 15 residues. For the CDR3, the DNA is TGTGCCAGCACCAGAAAGGGAAGCAACACCGGGGAGCTGTTTTTT. It codes for CASTRKGSNTGELFF.

This clonotype showed up many times. The rearrangement uses TRBV12-3 or TRBV12-4 and TRBJ2-3; 8 bases fit TRBD1. V gave up 1 base and J gave up 1 base; unmatched junction bases: 4. The CDR3 is made up of 16 amino acids. The CDR3 loop reads CASSLGTGRRTDTQYF. The CDR3 coding sequence is TGTGCCAGCAGTTTAGGGACAGGGCGTCGCACAGATACGCAGTATTTT.

This clonotype has a handful of counts. The chain links TRBV24-1 to TRBJ2-7; D perhaps matches TRBD2 (6 bases). CDR3 size: 14 residues. The V gene lost 3 bases and the J gene lost 3 bases, with 11 bases spanning the gap. Looked up from germline, CDR1 is KGHDR and CDR2 is SFDVKD. CDR3 in amino acids: CATSDRTTHYEQYF. The CDR3, as DNA: TGTGCCACCAGTGATAGGACTACTCACTACGAGCAGTACTTC.

This clonotype occurred many times. J is TRBJ2-1 and V is TRBV7-2; TRBD2 is a possible D gene (6 bases). Trimming cost V 2 bases and J 6 bases, with 11 bases left between them. The germline V gene encodes CDR1 SGHTA and CDR2 FQGNSA. The CDR3 has 14 amino acids. In DNA, the CDR3 is TGTGCCAGCAGCTTATTCTTGCGGGGCAATGAGCAGTTCTTC. Protein sequence: CASSLFLRGNEQFF.

This clonotype was counted between two and nine times. The V call is TRBV4-2, the J call TRBJ2-7; TRBD2 agrees at 8 bases. Germline V gene sequence: CDR1 LGHNA, CDR2 YNFKEQ. J lost 1 base, V lost 1 base, and 3 bases had no gene match. The CDR3 runs to 15 residues. The CDR3 reads CASSQGAGASYEQYF. DNA for the CDR3: TGTGCCAGCAGCCAAGGAGCGGGGGCATCCTACGAGCAGTACTTC.

The J gene is TRBJ2-3, the V gene TRBV7-6; 7 bases fit TRBD2. V shed 4 bases, J shed 4 bases, and the junction held 5 bases outside the gene matches. The CDR3 spans 14 residues. Germline V gives CDR1 SGHVS, CDR2 FNYEAQ. This chain's CDR3 is CASSSWTSSDTQYF. The CDR3 DNA follows: TGTGCCAGCAGCTCGTGGACTAGTTCAGATACGCAGTATTTT.

The chain joins TRBV5-5 to TRBJ2-1; 11 bases fit TRBD2. CDR1 and CDR2 (germline): SGHKS, YYEKEE (reference sequence). The length of the CDR3 is 17 residues. V was clipped by 4 bases and J by 3 bases; unmatched bases: 9. The CDR3 DNA follows: TGTGCCAGCAGCCGCTACACTAGCGGGGGCAACTACAATGAGCAGTTCTTC. This sequence encodes CASSRYTSGGNYNEQFF.

This clonotype appeared many times. The chain uses TRBV24-1 and TRBJ2-1; a weak D match, TRBD1 (5 bases). V lost 3 bases, J lost 0 bases, and 14 bases lay in between. The germline gives CDR1 KGHDR, CDR2 SFDVKD. The CDR3 is 17 amino acids. The chain's CDR3 is CATSDTRGEGSYNEQFF. The CDR3 DNA reads TGTGCCACCAGTGATACAAGGGGTGAAGGCTCCTACAATGAGCAGTTCTTC.

In this sample, this clonotype turned up a few times. CDR3 DNA sequence: TGTGCCAGCAGCTTAAATTCAGGGATGTACGAGCAGTACTTC. This gives the protein CASSLNSGMYEQYF. The V gene is TRBV7-2, the J gene TRBJ2-7, with D possibly being TRBD1 (5 bases). CDR3 size: 14 residues. The germline CDR1 and CDR2 sequences are SGHTA and FQGNSA. The V and J ends lost 2 bases and 4 bases respectively, with 12 bases between them.

This clonotype was observed many times. The chain carries TRBV12-3 or TRBV12-4 and TRBJ2-7; no clear D gene. CDR3 length: 13 residues. The V and J ends lost 6 bases and 5 bases respectively, with 14 bases between them. The CDR3 DNA reads TGTGCCAGCAGCCCAGCGCACCACCACGAGCAGTACTTC. This codes for CASSPAHHHEQYF.

This clonotype was counted many times. This chain links TRBV12-5 with TRBJ1-5; a possible D gene is TRBD1 (5 bases). In germline, CDR1 is LGHNT, CDR2 FRNRAP. The V end lost 1 base, the J end lost 3 bases, and 7 bases lay between the germline ends. The CDR3 extends over 14 amino acids. The CDR3 reads CASGLGQFNQPQHF. For the CDR3, the DNA is TGTGCTAGTGGTTTGGGACAGTTCAATCAGCCCCAGCATTTT. Full variable domain (rest looked up from reference TRBV12-5 and TRBJ1-5): DARVTQTPRHKVTEMGQEVTMRCQPILGHNTVFWYRQTMMQGLELLAYFRNRAPLDDSGMPKDRFSAEMPDATLATLKIQPSEPRDSAVYFCASGLGQFNQPQHFGDGTRLSIL.

The CDR3 DNA reads TGTGCCAGCAGATTTTCGGTCGGGTCTTACAATGAGCAGTTCTTC. This codes for CASRFSVGSYNEQFF. V is TRBV6-1 and J is TRBJ2-1; D uncertain. The CDR3 runs 15 residues. V dropped 6 bases and J dropped 4 bases, with 16 bases sitting between them. Germline CDR1 and CDR2: MNHNS and SASEGT.

This clonotype occurred many times. The chain is built from TRBV18 and TRBJ2-7; 10 bases align to TRBD1. There are 15 residues in the CDR3. Germline V gene sequence: CDR1 KGHSH, CDR2 LQKENI. V gave up 4 bases and J gave up 3 bases; unmatched junction bases: 6. CDR3 residues: CASSLGTGADYEQYF. Here the CDR3 DNA reads TGTGCCAGCTCACTAGGGACAGGGGCGGACTACGAGCAGTACTTC.

The chain couples TRBV11-2 to TRBJ2-7; possible D gene TRBD1, 5 bases. CDR3 size: 15 residues. V lost 1 base and J 0 bases, leaving 10 bases between the germline ends. Germline CDR1 and CDR2: SGHAT and FQNNGV. CDR3 bases: TGTGCCAGCAGCTTAGGACAGCAACCCTCCTACGAGCAGTACTTC. Protein: CASSLGQQPSYEQYF.

The chain has TRBV5-1 and TRBJ2-5, with D tentatively TRBD1 (5 bases). This CDR3 contains 13 residues. V was shortened by 3 bases and J by 5 bases, with 11 bases between the two germline ends. Per germline, CDR1 SGHRS and CDR2 YFSETQ. CDR3 sequence reads: CASSYGALETQYF. In DNA form, the CDR3 reads TGCGCCAGCAGCTATGGGGCCCTGGAGACCCAGTACTTC. The full variable domain, its missing parts supplied by reference TRBV5-1 and TRBJ2-5, is KAGVTQTPRYLIKTRGQQVTLSCSPISGHRSVSWYQQTPGQGLQFLFEYFSETQRNKGNFPGRFSGRQFSNSRSEMNVSTLELGDSALYLCASSYGALETQYFGPGTRLLVL.

V gene TRBV5-6 combines with J gene TRBJ2-7; 15 bases match TRBD2. CDR1 and CDR2 from the germline V gene are SGHDT and YYEEEE. The CDR3 consists of 15 residues. Trimming cost V 3 bases and J 5 bases; bases outside gene matches: 3. The CDR3 reads CASSSGLAGGHEQYF. CDR3 DNA: TGTGCCAGCAGCTCGGGACTAGCGGGAGGCCACGAGCAGTACTTC.

This clonotype was observed a handful of times. V usage is TRBV18 and J usage is TRBJ2-1; D might be TRBD1 or TRBD2, each matching 5 bases. The V end was cut by 3 bases, the J end by 9 bases, with 6 bases between. The CDR3 contains 11 residues. Germline CDR1 is KGHSH and CDR2 is LQKENI. CDR3 region: CASSPGREQFF. CDR3 coding DNA: TGTGCCAGCTCACCGGGACGTGAGCAGTTCTTC.

The chain joins TRBV3-1 to TRBJ1-1; D gene unclear. CDR3 length equals 13 residues. Trimming shortened V by 6 bases and J by 4 bases, and 12 bases separated the two germline ends. CDR1 LGHDT and CDR2 YNNKEL come from the germline V gene (reference sequence). The CDR3 DNA follows: TGTGCCAGCAGGCTCCTAGAGGGCACTGAAGCTTTCTTT. Protein product: CASRLLEGTEAFF. Full variable domain (remainder filled in from reference TRBV3-1 and TRBJ1-1): DTAVSQTPKYLVTQMGNDKSIKCEQNLGHDTMYWYKQDSKKFLKIMFSYNNKELIINETVPNRFSPKSPDKAHLNLHINSLELGDSAVYFCASRLLEGTEAFFGQGTRLTVV.

This clonotype showed up many times. V gene TRBV3-1 combines with J gene TRBJ2-5, with D unclear. CDR3 length: 12 residues. The ends were cut back, 0 bases at V and 6 bases at J, with 5 bases in the middle. The V gene's germline CDR1 is LGHDT and CDR2 YNNKEL (reference sequence). CDR3 in DNA: TGTGCCAGCAGCCAAGAAGGAAAGACCCAGTACTTC. It codes for CASSQEGKTQYF.

This clonotype turned up a few times. The chain employs TRBV6-1 and TRBJ2-7, with D perhaps matching TRBD1 (6 bases). Germline V gene data show CDR1 as MNHNS and CDR2 as SASEGT. With 9 bases removed from V and 4 bases from J, the gap between germline ends came to 22 bases. There are 15 residues in the CDR3. The CDR3 coding sequence is TGTGCCAGTCGGGTTAACCGGGACATAAGATACGAGCAGTACTTC. Amino acid sequence: CASRVNRDIRYEQYF.